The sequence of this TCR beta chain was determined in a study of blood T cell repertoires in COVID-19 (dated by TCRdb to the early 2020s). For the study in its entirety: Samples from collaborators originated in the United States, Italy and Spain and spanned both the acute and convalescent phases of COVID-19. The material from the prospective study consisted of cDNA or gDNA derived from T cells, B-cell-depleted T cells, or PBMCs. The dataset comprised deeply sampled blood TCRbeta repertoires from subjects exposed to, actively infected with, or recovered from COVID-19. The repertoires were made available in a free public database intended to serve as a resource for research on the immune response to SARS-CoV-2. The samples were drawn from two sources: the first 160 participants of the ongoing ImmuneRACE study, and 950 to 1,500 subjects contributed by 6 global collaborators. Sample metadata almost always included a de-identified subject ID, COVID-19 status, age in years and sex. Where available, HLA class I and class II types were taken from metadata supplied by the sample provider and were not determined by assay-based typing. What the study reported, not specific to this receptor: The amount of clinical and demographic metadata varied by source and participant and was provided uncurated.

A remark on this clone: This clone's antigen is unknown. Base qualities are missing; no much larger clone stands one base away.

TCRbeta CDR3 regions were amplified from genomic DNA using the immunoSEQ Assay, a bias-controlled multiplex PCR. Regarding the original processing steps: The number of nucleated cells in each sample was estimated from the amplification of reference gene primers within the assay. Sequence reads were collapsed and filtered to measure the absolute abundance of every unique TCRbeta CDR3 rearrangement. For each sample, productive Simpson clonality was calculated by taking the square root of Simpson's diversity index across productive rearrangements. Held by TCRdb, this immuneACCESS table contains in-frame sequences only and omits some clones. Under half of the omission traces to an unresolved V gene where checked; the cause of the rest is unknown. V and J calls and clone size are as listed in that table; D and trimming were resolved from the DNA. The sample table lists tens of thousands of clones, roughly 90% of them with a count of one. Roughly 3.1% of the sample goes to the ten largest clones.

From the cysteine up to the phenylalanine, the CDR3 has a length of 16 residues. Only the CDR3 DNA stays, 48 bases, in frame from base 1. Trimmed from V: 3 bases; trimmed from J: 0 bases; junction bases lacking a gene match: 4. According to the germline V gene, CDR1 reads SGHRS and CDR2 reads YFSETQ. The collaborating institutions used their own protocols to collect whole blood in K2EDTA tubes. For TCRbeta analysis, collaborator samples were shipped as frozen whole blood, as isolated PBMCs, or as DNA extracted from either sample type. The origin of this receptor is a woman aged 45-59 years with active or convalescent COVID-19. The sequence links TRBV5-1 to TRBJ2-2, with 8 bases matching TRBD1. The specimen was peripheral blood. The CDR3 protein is CASSSTGGANTGELFF. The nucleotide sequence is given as TGCGCCAGCAGCTCCACAGGGGGAGCGAACACCGGGGAGCTGTTTTTT.